This T cell receptor beta chain was sequenced during a study of blood T cell repertoires in COVID-19 (dated by TCRdb to the early 2020s). About the study as a whole: Collaborator samples came from the United States, Italy and Spain and covered acute and convalescent phases of COVID-19. The prospective study material was composed of cDNA or gDNA derived from T cells, B-cell-depleted T cells, or PBMCs. The dataset comprised deeply sampled blood TCRbeta repertoires from subjects exposed to, actively infected with, or recovered from COVID-19. The repertoires were made available in a free public database intended to serve as a resource for research on the immune response to SARS-CoV-2. The samples were drawn from the first 160 participants of the ongoing ImmuneRACE study and from over 950 subjects provided by 6 global collaborators. The sample metadata nearly always contained a de-identified subject ID, COVID-19 status, age in years and sex. Where available, HLA class I and class II types were obtained from metadata supplied by the sample provider rather than from assay-based typing.

Samples from volunteer blood donors who had recovered from COVID-19 were contributed by a second Seattle source. The collaborating institutions used their own protocols to collect whole blood in K2EDTA tubes. For TCRbeta analysis, collaborator samples were shipped as frozen whole blood, as isolated PBMCs, or as DNA extracted from either sample type. Ends trimmed: V by 7 bases, J by 6 bases; bases unmatched to a gene: 10. The CDR3 contains 14 residues, cysteine and phenylalanine counted. Only the CDR3 part of the read is kept: 42 bases, read in frame from the first base. Looking up the germline V gene yields CDR1 MNHEY and CDR2 SVGAGI. With respect to this clone: There is no known antigen for this receptor. No qualities accompany the bases; no much larger clone lies one base away.

Beyond this particular receptor, the publication reports: How much clinical and demographic metadata was included differed by source and by participant, and the metadata was provided uncurated.

TCRbeta CDR3 regions were amplified from genomic DNA by means of the immunoSEQ Assay, a bias-controlled multiplex PCR. Per the source publication's procedure: Within the assay, amplification of reference gene primers was used to estimate how many nucleated cells each sample contained. To quantify the absolute abundance of each unique TCRbeta CDR3 rearrangement, sequence reads were collapsed and filtered. Productive Simpson clonality was computed per sample as the square root of Simpson's diversity index over productive rearrangements. Sourced from immuneACCESS, this table was stored by TCRdb with only in-frame sequences that have V and J called. A share of the clones is absent; for the studies checked, an unresolved V gene accounts for under half, and the remainder has no known explanation. D and trimming were read from the DNA, whereas the V and J calls and clone size are those reported in that table. The sample profile shows approximately 190,000 clones; roughly 90% of them were found once. Of the sample, around 5.9% falls within the top ten clones.

The source material was peripheral blood. The TCR comes from a woman aged 40-49 years who had recovered from COVID-19. This chain joins TRBV6-5 to TRBJ1-1; 8 central nucleotides agree with TRBD1. CDR3 protein: CASTGQGLRSEAFF. The nucleotide sequence reads TGTGCCAGCACCGGACAGGGTCTCAGGTCTGAAGCTTTCTTT.